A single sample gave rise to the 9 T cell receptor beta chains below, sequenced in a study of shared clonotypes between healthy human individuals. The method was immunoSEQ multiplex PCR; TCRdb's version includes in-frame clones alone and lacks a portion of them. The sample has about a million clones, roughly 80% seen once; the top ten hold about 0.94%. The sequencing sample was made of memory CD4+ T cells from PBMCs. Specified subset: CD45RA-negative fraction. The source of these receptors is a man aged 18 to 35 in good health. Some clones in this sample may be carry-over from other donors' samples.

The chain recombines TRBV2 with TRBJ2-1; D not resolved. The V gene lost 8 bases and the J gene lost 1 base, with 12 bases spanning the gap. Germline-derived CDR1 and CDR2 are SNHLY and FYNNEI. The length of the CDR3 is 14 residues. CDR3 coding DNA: TGTGCCAGCTCTCAGGCCACTTCCTACAATGAGCAGTTCTTC. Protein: CASSQATSYNEQFF.

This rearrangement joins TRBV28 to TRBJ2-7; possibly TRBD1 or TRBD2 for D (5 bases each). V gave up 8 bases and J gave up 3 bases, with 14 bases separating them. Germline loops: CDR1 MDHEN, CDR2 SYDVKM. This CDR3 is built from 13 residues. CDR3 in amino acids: CASRSGRLYEQYF. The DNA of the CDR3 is TGTGCCAGCCGATCGGGACGGCTCTACGAGCAGTACTTC.

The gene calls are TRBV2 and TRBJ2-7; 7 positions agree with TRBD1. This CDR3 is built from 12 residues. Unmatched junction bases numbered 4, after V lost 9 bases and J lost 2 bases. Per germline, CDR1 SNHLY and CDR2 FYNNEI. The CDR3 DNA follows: TGTGCCAGTGGACAGGAACCCTACGAGCAGTACTTC. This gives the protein CASGQEPYEQYF.

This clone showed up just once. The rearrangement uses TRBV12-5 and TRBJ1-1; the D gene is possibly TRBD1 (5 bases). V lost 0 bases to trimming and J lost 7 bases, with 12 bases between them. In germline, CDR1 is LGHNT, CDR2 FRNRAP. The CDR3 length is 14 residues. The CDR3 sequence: CASGLVRGPGEAFF. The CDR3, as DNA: TGTGCTAGTGGTTTGGTACGGGGCCCCGGTGAAGCTTTCTTT. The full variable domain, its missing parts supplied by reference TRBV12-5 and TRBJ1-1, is DARVTQTPRHKVTEMGQEVTMRCQPILGHNTVFWYRQTMMQGLELLAYFRNRAPLDDSGMPKDRFSAEMPDATLATLKIQPSEPRDSAVYFCASGLVRGPGEAFFGQGTRLTVV.

The CDR3 DNA reads TGTGCCAGCAGTCCGTTGTGGTCCTACGAGCAGTACTTC. Protein sequence: CASSPLWSYEQYF. The chain recombines TRBV28 with TRBJ2-5; D is unresolved. Gene TRBJ2-7 matches the end of the DNA better, so the J call may be wrong. The germline gives CDR1 MDHEN, CDR2 SYDVKM. This CDR3 region has 13 residues.

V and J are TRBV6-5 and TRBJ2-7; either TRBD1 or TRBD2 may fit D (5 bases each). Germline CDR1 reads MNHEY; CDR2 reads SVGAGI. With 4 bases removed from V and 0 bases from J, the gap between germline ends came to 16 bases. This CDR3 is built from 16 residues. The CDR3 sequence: CASSSRGGSSSYEQYF. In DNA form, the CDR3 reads TGTGCCAGCAGTTCGAGGGGCGGCTCGAGCTCCTACGAGCAGTACTTC.

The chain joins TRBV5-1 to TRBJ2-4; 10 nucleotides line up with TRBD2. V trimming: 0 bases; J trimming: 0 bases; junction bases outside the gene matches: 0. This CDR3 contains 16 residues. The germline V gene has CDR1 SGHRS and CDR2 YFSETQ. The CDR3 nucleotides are TGCGCCAGCAGCTTGGGGACTAGCGGAGCCAAAAACATTCAGTACTTC. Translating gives CASSLGTSGAKNIQYF. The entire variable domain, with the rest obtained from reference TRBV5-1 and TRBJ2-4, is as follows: KAGVTQTPRYLIKTRGQQVTLSCSPISGHRSVSWYQQTPGQGLQFLFEYFSETQRNKGNFPGRFSGRQFSNSRSEMNVSTLELGDSALYLCASSLGTSGAKNIQYFGAGTRLSVL.

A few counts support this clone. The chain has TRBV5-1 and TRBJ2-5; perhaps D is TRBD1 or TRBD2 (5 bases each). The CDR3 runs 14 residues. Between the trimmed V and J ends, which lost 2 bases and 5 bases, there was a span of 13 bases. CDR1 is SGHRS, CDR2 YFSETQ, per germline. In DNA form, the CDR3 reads TGCGCCAGCAGCTTTCTAGGGACGGAGGAGACCCAGTACTTC. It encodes CASSFLGTEETQYF.

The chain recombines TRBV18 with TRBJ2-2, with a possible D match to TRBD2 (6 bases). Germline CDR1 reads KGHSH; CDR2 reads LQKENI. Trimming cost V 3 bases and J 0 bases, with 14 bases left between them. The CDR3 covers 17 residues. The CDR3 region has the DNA TGTGCCAGCTCACCCCCGGCGGGGCTAGCGAACACCGGGGAGCTGTTTTTT. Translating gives CASSPPAGLANTGELFF. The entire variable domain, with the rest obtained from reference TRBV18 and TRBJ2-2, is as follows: NAGVMQNPRHLVRRRGQEARLRCSPMKGHSHVYWYRQLPEEGLKFMVYLQKENIIDESGMPKERFSAEFPKEGPSILRIQQVVRGDSAAYFCASSPPAGLANTGELFFGEGSRLTVL.